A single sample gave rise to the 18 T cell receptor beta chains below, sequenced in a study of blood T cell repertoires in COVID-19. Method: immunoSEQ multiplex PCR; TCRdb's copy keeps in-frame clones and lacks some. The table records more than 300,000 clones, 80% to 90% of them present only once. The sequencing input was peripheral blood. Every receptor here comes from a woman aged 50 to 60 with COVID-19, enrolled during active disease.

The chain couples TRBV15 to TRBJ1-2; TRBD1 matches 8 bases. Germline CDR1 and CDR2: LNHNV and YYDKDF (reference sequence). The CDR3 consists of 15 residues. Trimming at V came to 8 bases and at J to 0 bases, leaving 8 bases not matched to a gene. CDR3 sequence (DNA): TGTGCCACCTCTCAGGGGGCCTTATCTAACTATGGCTACACCTTC. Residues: CATSQGALSNYGYTF. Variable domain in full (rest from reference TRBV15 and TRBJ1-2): DAMVIQNPRYQVTQFGKPVTLSCSQTLNHNVMYWYQQKSSQAPKLLFHYYDKDFNNEADTPDNFQSRRPNTSFCFLDIRSPGLGDTAMYLCATSQGALSNYGYTFGSGTRLTVV.

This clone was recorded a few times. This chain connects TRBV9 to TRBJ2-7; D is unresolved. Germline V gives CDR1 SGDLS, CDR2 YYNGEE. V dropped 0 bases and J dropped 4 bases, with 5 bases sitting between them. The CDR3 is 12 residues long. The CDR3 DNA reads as TGTGCCAGCAGCGTAGGCGGTTACGAGCAGTACTTC. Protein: CASSVGGYEQYF.

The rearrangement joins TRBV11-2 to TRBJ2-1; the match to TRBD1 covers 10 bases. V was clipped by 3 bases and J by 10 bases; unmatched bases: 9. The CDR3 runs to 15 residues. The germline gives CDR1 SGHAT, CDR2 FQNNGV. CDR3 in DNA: TGTGCCAGCAGCTTCGTGGGACAGGGGATTGAGGAGCAGTTCTTC. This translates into CASSFVGQGIEEQFF.

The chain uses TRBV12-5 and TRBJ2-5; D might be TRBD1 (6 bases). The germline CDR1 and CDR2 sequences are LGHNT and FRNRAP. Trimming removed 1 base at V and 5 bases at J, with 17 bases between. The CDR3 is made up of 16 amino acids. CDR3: CASGLGHLTGSETQYF. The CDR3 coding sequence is TGTGCTAGTGGTTTGGGACACCTTACAGGGTCGGAGACCCAGTACTTC.

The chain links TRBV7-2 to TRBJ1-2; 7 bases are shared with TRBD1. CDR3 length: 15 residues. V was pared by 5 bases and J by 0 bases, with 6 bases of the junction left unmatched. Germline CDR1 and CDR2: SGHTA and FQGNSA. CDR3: CASSTGGTANYGYTF. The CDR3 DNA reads TGTGCCAGCAGCACCGGAGGGACAGCTAACTATGGCTACACCTTC.

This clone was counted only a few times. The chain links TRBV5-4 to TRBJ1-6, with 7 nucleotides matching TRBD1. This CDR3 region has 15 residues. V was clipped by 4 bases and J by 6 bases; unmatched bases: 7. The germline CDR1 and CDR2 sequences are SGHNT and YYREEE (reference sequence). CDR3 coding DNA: TGTGCCAGCAGCAGAGGGACAGCACTTAATTCACCCCTCCACTTT. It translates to CASSRGTALNSPLHF. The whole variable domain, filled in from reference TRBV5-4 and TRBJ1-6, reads ETGVTQSPTHLIKTRGQQVTLRCSSQSGHNTVSWYQQALGQGPQFIFQYYREEENGRGNFPPRFSGLQFPNYSSELNVNALELDDSALYLCASSRGTALNSPLHFGNGTRLTVT.

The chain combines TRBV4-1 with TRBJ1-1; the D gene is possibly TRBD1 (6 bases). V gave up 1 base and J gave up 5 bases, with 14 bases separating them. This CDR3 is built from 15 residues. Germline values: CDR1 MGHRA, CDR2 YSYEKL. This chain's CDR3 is CASSQGGGRVTEAFF. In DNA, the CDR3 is TGCGCCAGCAGCCAAGGTGGGGGCAGGGTGACTGAAGCTTTCTTT.

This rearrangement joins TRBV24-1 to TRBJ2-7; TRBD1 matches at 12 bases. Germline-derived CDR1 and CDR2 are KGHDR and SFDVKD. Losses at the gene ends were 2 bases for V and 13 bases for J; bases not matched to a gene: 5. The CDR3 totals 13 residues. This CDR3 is CATSDWGTGGVYF. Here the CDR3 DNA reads TGTGCCACCAGTGATTGGGGGACAGGGGGCGTATACTTC.

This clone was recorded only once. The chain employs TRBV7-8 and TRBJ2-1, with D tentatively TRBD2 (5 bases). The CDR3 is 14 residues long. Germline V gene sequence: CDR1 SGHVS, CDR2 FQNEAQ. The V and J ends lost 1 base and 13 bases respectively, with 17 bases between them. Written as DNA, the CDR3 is TGTGCCAGCAGCTTAGGAGCCGAAGCAAGCGGTCAGTTCTTC. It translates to CASSLGAEASGQFF.

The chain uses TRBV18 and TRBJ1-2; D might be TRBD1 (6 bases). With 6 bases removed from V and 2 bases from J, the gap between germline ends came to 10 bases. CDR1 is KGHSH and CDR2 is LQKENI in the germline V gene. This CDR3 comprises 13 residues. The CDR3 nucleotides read TGTGCCAGCTCCCAAGGGGGAAACTATGGCTACACCTTC. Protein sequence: CASSQGGNYGYTF.

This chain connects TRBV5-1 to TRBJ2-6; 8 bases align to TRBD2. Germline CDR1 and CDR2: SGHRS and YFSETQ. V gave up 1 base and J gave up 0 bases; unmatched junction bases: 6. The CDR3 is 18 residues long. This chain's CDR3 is CASSLRSGGRSGANVLTF. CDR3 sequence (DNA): TGCGCCAGCAGCTTGAGGAGCGGGGGTCGCTCTGGGGCCAACGTCCTGACTTTC.

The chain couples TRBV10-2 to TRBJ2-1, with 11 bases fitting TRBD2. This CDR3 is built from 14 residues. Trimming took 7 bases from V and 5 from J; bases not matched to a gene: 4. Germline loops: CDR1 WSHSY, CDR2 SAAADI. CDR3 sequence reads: CASKVAGGNNEQFF. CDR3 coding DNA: TGCGCCAGCAAGGTAGCGGGAGGGAACAATGAGCAGTTCTTC.

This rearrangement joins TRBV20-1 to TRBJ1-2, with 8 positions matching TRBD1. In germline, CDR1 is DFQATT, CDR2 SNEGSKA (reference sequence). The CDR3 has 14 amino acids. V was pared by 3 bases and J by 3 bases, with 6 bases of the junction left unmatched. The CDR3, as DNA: TGCAGTGCTAGTGACAGGGGACGTTACTATGGCTACACCTTC. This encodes CSASDRGRYYGYTF.

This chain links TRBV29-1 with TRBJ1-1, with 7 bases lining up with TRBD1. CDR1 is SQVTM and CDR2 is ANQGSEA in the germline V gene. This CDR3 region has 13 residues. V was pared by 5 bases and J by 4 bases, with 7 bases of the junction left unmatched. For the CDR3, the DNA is TGCAGCGTTTCCGACAGGGTTGGCACTGAAGCTTTCTTT. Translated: CSVSDRVGTEAFF.

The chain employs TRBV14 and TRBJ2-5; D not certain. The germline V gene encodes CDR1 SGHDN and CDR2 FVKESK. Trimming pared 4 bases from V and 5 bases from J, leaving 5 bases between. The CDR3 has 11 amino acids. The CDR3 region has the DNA TGTGCCAGCAGCCTATTTGAGACCCAGTACTTC. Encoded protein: CASSLFETQYF.

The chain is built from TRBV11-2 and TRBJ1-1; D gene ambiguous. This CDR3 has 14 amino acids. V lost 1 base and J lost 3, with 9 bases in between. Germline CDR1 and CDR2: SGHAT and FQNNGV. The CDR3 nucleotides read TGTGCCAGCAGCTTAGTCAGGACTCACACTGAAGCTTTCTTT. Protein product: CASSLVRTHTEAFF.

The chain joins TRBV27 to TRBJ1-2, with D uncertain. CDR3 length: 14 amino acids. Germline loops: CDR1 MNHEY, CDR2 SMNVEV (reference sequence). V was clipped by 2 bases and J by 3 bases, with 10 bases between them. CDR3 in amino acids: CASSLNFGDYGYTF. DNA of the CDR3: TGTGCCAGCAGTTTAAATTTCGGAGACTATGGCTACACCTTC.

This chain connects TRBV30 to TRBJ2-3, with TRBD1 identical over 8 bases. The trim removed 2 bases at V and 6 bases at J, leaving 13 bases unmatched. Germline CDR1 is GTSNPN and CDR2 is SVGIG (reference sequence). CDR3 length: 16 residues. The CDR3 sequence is CAWSTGTGLEDDTQYF. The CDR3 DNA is TGTGCCTGGAGTACGGGGACAGGTCTTGAGGATGATACGCAGTATTTT. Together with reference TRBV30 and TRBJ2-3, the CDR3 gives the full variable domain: SQTIHQWPATLVQPVGSPLSLECTVEGTSNPNLYWYRQAAGRGLQLLFYSVGIGQISSEVPQNLSASRPQDRQFILSSKKLLLSDSGFYLCAWSTGTGLEDDTQYFGPGTRLTVL.